The present entry profiles one TCR beta chain with its context. The PCR employed 60 Vbeta primers together with 13 Jbeta primers. Method: immunoSEQ multiplex PCR; TCRdb's copy keeps in-frame clones and lacks some. The data contain 160,000 or so clones, roughly 85% of them singletons. This CDR3 is 14 amino acids long. Germline loops: CDR1 MNHNY, CDR2 SVGAGI (reference sequence). The sample is drawn from a study of cytomegalovirus exposure and HLA in healthy donors. The V gene is TRBV6-6, the J gene TRBJ2-5, with D possibly TRBD2 on 7 matching bases. The end of the DNA is better explained by TRBJ2-7, so the J call may be wrong. The clonotype originates from a woman aged 50 to 60 in good health and CMV-seronegative. Source material: PBMCs. CDR3: CASWGGANSYEQYF. For the CDR3, the DNA is TGTGCCAGCTGGGGGGGGGCGAATTCCTACGAGCAGTACTTC.